A selection of T cell receptor beta chains follows, all from one sample in a study of T cell responses to AZD1222 COVID-19 vaccine. Method: immunoSEQ multiplex PCR; TCRdb's copy keeps in-frame clones and lacks some. The sample lists more than 95,000 clones, 80% to 90% occurring once. Here the sequenced sample was peripheral blood, taken on day 0 of AZD1222 vaccination. The source of these receptors is an adult in good health. Both conserved end residues are part of each CDR3. The D gene is left open where the match is weak. Clone size appears in some rows only: once, few, many, or a class for an expanded clone.

>14|-|-|TRBV7-2|TRBJ2-7
TGTGCCAGCAGATTCCCGGGGGCAGGGTACGAGCAGTACTTC
CASRFPGAGYEQYF
>14|-|-|TRBV4-1|TRBJ2-5
TGCGCCAGCAGCCCTGGACAAGCACAAGAGACCCAGTACTTC
CASSPGQAQETQYF
>21|-|TRBD2|TRBV23-1|TRBJ2-7
TGCGCCAGCAGTCTCATCACGAAGGAGACTAGCGGAATTACCACCCCCGACGAGCAGTACTTC
CASSLITKETSGITTPDEQYF
>15|-|-|TRBV6-2/TRBV6-3|TRBJ2-7
TGTGCCAGCAGTTACTTCAGGGGCCTATCCTACGAGCAGTACTTC
CASSYFRGLSYEQYF
>12|-|TRBD1|TRBV12-3/TRBV12-4|TRBJ1-1
TGTGCCAGCAGTCCTCCAGCAGGGGGGGCTTTCTTT
CASSPPAGGAFF
>13|-|-|TRBV7-2|TRBJ1-5
TGTGCCAGCAGCTTTGGCGCAAATCAGCCCCAGCATTTT
CASSFGANQPQHF
>17|-|TRBD2|TRBV4-3|TRBJ2-1
TGCGCCAGCAGCCAAGAATCAGCTAGCGGAGAATACAATGAGCAGTTCTTC
CASSQESASGEYNEQFF
>13|-|-|TRBV18|TRBJ1-5
TGTGCCAGCTCACCTGGGGAAAATCAGCCCCAGCATTTT
CASSPGENQPQHF
>18|-|-|TRBV27|TRBJ1-3
TGTGCCAGCAGTTTATCGTGGCCAGGGGCCACCTCTGGAAACACCATATATTTT
CASSLSWPGATSGNTIYF
>16|-|-|TRBV5-1|TRBJ1-3
TGCGCCAGCAGCTGGGGGCCCTTTTACTCTGGAAACACCATATATTTT
CASSWGPFYSGNTIYF
>14|-|TRBD1|TRBV18|TRBJ2-5
TGTGCCAGCTCACTCGGACAGGGCGGGGAGACCCAGTACTTC
CASSLGQGGETQYF
>15|-|-|TRBV7-2|TRBJ1-1
TGTGCCAGCAGCTTAGGTCAGACTGCTAACACTGAAGCTTTCTTT
CASSLGQTANTEAFF
>13|-|-|TRBV9|TRBJ1-5
TGTGCCAGCAGCCCCGAATACGGGCCGCCCCAGCATTTT
CASSPEYGPPQHF
>17|few|TRBD1|TRBV30|TRBJ1-1
TGTGCCTGGAGGGATCCGCTCACAGACAGGGAAAGCACTGAAGCTTTCTTT
CAWRDPLTDRESTEAFF
>14|-|TRBD1|TRBV5-4|TRBJ1-2
TGTGCCAGCAGCTCGACAGGGGCGTTGGATGGCTACACCTTC
CASSSTGALDGYTF
>14|-|-|TRBV6-2/TRBV6-3|TRBJ1-1
TGTGCCAGCAGTTACTCTGGGGCGGGGGGCGAAGCTTTCTTT
CASSYSGAGGEAFF
>14|-|-|TRBV5-4|TRBJ2-3
TGTGCCAGCAGCTTGGCGGGTAACACAGATACGCAGTATTTT
CASSLAGNTDTQYF
>15|-|-|TRBV28|TRBJ2-7
TGTGCCAGCAGTACCCCGGGACTCAAAGCCTACGAGCAGTACTTC
CASSTPGLKAYEQYF
>17|-|TRBD1|TRBV18|TRBJ1-4
TGTGCCAGCTCTTCTCGACAGGGCTTAGCAACTAATGAAAAACTGTTTTTT
CASSSRQGLATNEKLFF
>14|-|-|TRBV29-1|TRBJ2-1
TGCAGCGTTCCTTCCGGGACGGTAAACAATGAGCAGTTCTTC
CSVPSGTVNNEQFF
>16|once|-|TRBV5-1|TRBJ2-3
TGCGCCAGCAGCTTCAACTTTGGTGCACCCCCAGATACGCAGTATTTT
CASSFNFGAPPDTQYF
>15|-|TRBD2|TRBV10-3|TRBJ2-7
TGTGCCATCAGTGAGTCTGGGGGAGGGCCATCCGAGCAGTACTTC
CAISESGGGPSEQYF
>14|-|-|TRBV7-3|TRBJ2-2
TGTGCCAGCAGCTTGATAGCGGTGGGCGGGGAGCTGTTTTTT
CASSLIAVGGELFF
>15|-|-|TRBV11-2|TRBJ1-2
TGTGCCAGCAGCTTAACCTCGGCGGGGATTTATGGCTACACCTTC
CASSLTSAGIYGYTF
>12|-|-|TRBV7-9|TRBJ1-2
TGTGCCAGCAGCTTAGACTTCTATGGCTACACCTTC
CASSLDFYGYTF
>15|-|-|TRBV15|TRBJ1-2
TGTGCCACCAGCAGAGCGGGGAGGGTGTTCGATGGCTACACCTTC
CATSRAGRVFDGYTF
>13|-|-|TRBV18|TRBJ2-5
TGTGCCAGCTCCTCCACTTCGCAAGAGACCCAGTACTTC
CASSSTSQETQYF
>14|-|-|TRBV18|TRBJ2-1
TGTGCCAGCTCACCCATAGCCTCTGATGATGAGCAGTTCTTC
CASSPIASDDEQFF
>13|-|TRBD2|TRBV11-3|TRBJ2-1
TGTGCCAGCAGCTTCGGGGGGAACAATGAGCAGTTCTTC
CASSFGGNNEQFF
>14|-|-|TRBV30|TRBJ2-7
TGTGCCTGGAGTTCGGGACTCCGGGAAGCAGAGCAGTACTTC
CAWSSGLREAEQYF
>14|-|-|TRBV7-8|TRBJ1-5
TGTGCCAGCAGCTTAGCGCCGACTTATCAGCCCCAGCATTTT
CASSLAPTYQPQHF
>12|-|-|TRBV3-1/TRBV3-2|TRBJ2-3
TGTGCCAGCAGCCAAGACTTGAATACGCAGTATTTT
CASSQDLNTQYF
>12|-|-|TRBV2|TRBJ2-4
TGTGCCAGCAGTTCCCCAGATGCCATTCAGTACTTC
CASSSPDAIQYF
>16|-|-|TRBV4-2|TRBJ1-5
TGTGCCAGCAGCCAAGAACGAGGCCCCGGCAATCAGCCCCAGCATTTT
CASSQERGPGNQPQHF
>14|-|-|TRBV7-8|TRBJ2-4
TGTGCCAGCAGCTTCAACCAGGGGACGGACATTCAGTACTTC
CASSFNQGTDIQYF
>17|-|TRBD2|TRBV6-1|TRBJ2-1
TGTGCCAGCAGTGAGCGGACTAGCGGGGGGGCCTACAATGAGCAGTTCTTC
CASSERTSGGAYNEQFF
>14|-|TRBD1|TRBV27|TRBJ1-5
TGTGCCAGCAGTTTCCAGGGGGCGAATCAGCCCCAGCATTTT
CASSFQGANQPQHF
>13|-|-|TRBV27|TRBJ2-4
TGTGCCAGCAGTTTAAGGGGGACATCGCGCACCTACTTC
CASSLRGTSRTYF
>11|-|-|TRBV5-5|TRBJ2-5
TGTGCCAGCAGCATCCAAGAGACCCAGTACTTC
CASSIQETQYF
>13|-|-|TRBV2|TRBJ1-6
TGTGCCAGCAACCGGGCGAGGGGTTCACCCCTCCACTTT
CASNRARGSPLHF
>14|-|-|TRBV18|TRBJ1-2
TGTGCCAGCTCGCCGGTGGAGGGGGGCTATGGCTACACCTTC
CASSPVEGGYGYTF
>14|few|-|TRBV5-4|TRBJ2-7
TGTGCCAGCACCCTGGACGGACGCTCCTACGAGCAGTACTTC
CASTLDGRSYEQYF
>13|-|-|TRBV5-1|TRBJ1-2
TGCGCCAGCAGCTTCCAGGATAACTATGGCTACACCTTC
CASSFQDNYGYTF
>15|-|TRBD1|TRBV7-9|TRBJ1-2
TGTGCCAGCAGCCTGGGACAGGGGTTTAGCTATGGCTACACCTTC
CASSLGQGFSYGYTF
>14|-|TRBD1|TRBV6-2/TRBV6-3|TRBJ1-2
TGTGCCAGCAGTTTCGCGGACAGGGAGTATGGCTACACCTTC
CASSFADREYGYTF
>15|-|-|TRBV19|TRBJ1-1
TGTGCCAGTAGTGCCTCAGGGGTATTGGACACTGAAGCTTTCTTT
CASSASGVLDTEAFF
>14|-|-|TRBV7-9|TRBJ1-1
TGTGCCAGCAGCTACGGACAGACGAACACTGAAGCTTTCTTT
CASSYGQTNTEAFF
>13|few|-|TRBV6-4|TRBJ2-1
TGTGCCAGCAGCTACGGGGGCAACAATGAGCAGTTCTTC
CASSYGGNNEQFF
>23|-|TRBD1|TRBV28|TRBJ2-1
TGTGCCAGCAGTTTACCAGCGGAGCCCCTAACACAGGCCGGGACAGGGGTCTACAATGAGCAGTTCTTC
CASSLPAEPLTQAGTGVYNEQFF
>15|once|-|TRBV14|TRBJ1-1
TGTGCCAGCAGCCAAAGCCTTGGACAGTTCACTGAAGCTTTCTTT
CASSQSLGQFTEAFF
>14|-|-|TRBV19|TRBJ1-1
TGTGCCAGTAGTGGGGGCAGGATGAACACTGAAGCTTTCTTT
CASSGGRMNTEAFF
>14|-|-|TRBV7-2|TRBJ1-2
TGTGCCAGCAGCTTAGCGAGAAGCGCCTATGGCTACACCTTC
CASSLARSAYGYTF
>14|few|-|TRBV6-5|TRBJ1-2
TGTGCCAGCAGCTCACAGGGCCCTAGGGGTGGCTACACCTTC
CASSSQGPRGGYTF
>15|few|TRBD1|TRBV19|TRBJ1-5
TGTGCCAGTAGTTCCTGGACAGGATTTTATCAGCCCCAGCATTTT
CASSSWTGFYQPQHF
>14|-|TRBD1|TRBV5-1|TRBJ2-7
TGCGCCAGCAGCTCGGGGACAGTTAACTACGAGCAGTACTTC
CASSSGTVNYEQYF